Listed below are T cell receptor beta chains from one sample, sequenced in a study of shared clonotypes between healthy human individuals. Assay: immunoSEQ multiplex PCR; the TCRdb copy retains only in-frame clones and omits some. The data hold about 680,000 clones, with 92% observed a single time. Input material: naive CD8+ T cells sorted from blood. All receptors derive from a man aged 30-40 years in good health. Both conserved end residues are part of each CDR3. D genes are given only for firm matches. The size of a clone is reported for some rows only, either as once, few or many, or as a class for expanded clones.

d_gene	abundance	v_gene	j_gene	CDR3nt	CDR3aa
.	.	TRBV23-1	TRBJ2-5	TGCGCCAGCAGTCAATTTGCCAGACAAGAGACCCAGTACTTC	CASSQFARQETQYF
.	.	TRBV27	TRBJ1-5	TGTGCCAGCAGAAACCCAGGTGACCAGCCCCAGCATTTT	CASRNPGDQPQHF
.	.	TRBV7-2	TRBJ2-3	TGTGCCAGCAGCTCCGAAGGACGCACAGATACGCAGTATTTT	CASSSEGRTDTQYF
.	.	TRBV7-9	TRBJ2-2	TGTGCCAGCAGCTTTCCCGCTGGGGGCAGAGACACCGGGGAGCTGTTTTTT	CASSFPAGGRDTGELFF
.	.	TRBV5-6	TRBJ2-3	TGTGCCAGCAGCTTGTGGCTCGAGTGGGATACGCAGTATTTT	CASSLWLEWDTQYF
.	.	TRBV5-6	TRBJ2-7	TGTGCCAGCAGCTTGGTGGGAGCCTCCACCGAGCAGTACTTC	CASSLVGASTEQYF
.	.	TRBV30	TRBJ2-1	TGTGCCTGGGGGGGCGGTGAGCAGTTCTTC	CAWGGGEQFF
.	.	TRBV27	TRBJ2-7	TGTGCCAGCAGTTTCCGGGACATCTCCTACGAGCAGTACTTC	CASSFRDISYEQYF
.	.	TRBV10-1	TRBJ2-1	TGCGCCAGCAGTGACGACTTAGTAACCTCCAATGAGCAGTTCTTC	CASSDDLVTSNEQFF
.	.	TRBV6-5	TRBJ2-1	TGTGCCAGCAGTTACTCGAAAGGCGGGACGAGGGGTGAGCAGTTCTTC	CASSYSKGGTRGEQFF
TRBD1	.	TRBV4-1	TRBJ1-2	TGCGCCAGCAGCCAACTTGGGACAGAAAACTATGGCTACACCTTC	CASSQLGTENYGYTF
TRBD2	.	TRBV5-4	TRBJ2-1	TGTGCCAGCAGCTGGACCCGGTCTAGCGGGAAACACTACAATGAGCAGTTCTTC	CASSWTRSSGKHYNEQFF
.	.	TRBV7-6	TRBJ2-2	TGTGCCAGCAGCTTGGTAAAGGGGTCCGCCGGGGAGCTGTTTTTT	CASSLVKGSAGELFF
TRBD1	.	TRBV29-1	TRBJ2-1	TGCAGCGTTGAGGGTGGGACAGGGTTCATCGATGAGCAGTTCTTC	CSVEGGTGFIDEQFF
TRBD2	.	TRBV11-3	TRBJ2-1	TGTGCCCGAGGGGGCGGGAGGGCCTACAATGAGCAGTTCTTC	CARGGGRAYNEQFF
.	.	TRBV27	TRBJ1-1	TGTGCCAGCACGAAGGTGGGGGGCAAGGCGGAAGCTTTCTTT	CASTKVGGKAEAFF
TRBD1	.	TRBV11-3	TRBJ1-1	TGTGCCAGCAGCAAAAAGAGGGACAGCCGGACAAGGGGGGACACTGAAGCTTTCTTT	CASSKKRDSRTRGDTEAFF
TRBD1	.	TRBV2	TRBJ1-5	TGTGCCAGCAGTTCGACAGGGTTCAGCAATCAGCCCCAGCATTTT	CASSSTGFSNQPQHF
.	few	TRBV9	TRBJ1-1	TGTGCCAGCAGCCCTCGGACCGAAGCTTTCTTT	CASSPRTEAFF
TRBD1	.	TRBV6-6	TRBJ1-5	TGTGCCAGCAGTCAACTTCGACAGGGTAGCAATCAGCCCCAGCATTTT	CASSQLRQGSNQPQHF
.	.	TRBV19	TRBJ1-5	TGTGCCAGTAGTCCCAATAGCAATCAGCCCCAGCATTTT	CASSPNSNQPQHF
.	.	TRBV15	TRBJ2-7	TGTGCCACCAGCAGGGGGACGGGGGACCGGTACGAGCAGTACTTC	CATSRGTGDRYEQYF
TRBD1	.	TRBV29-1	TRBJ2-7	TGCAGCGTTGGAGACAGGGGCTACGAGCAGTACTTC	CSVGDRGYEQYF
.	.	TRBV5-1	TRBJ2-1	TGCGCCAGCAGCTCCTTTATAGCGGACGATGAGCAGTTCTTC	CASSSFIADDEQFF
TRBD1	.	TRBV27	TRBJ1-4	TGTGCCAGCAGTTTTCTCCGGGACAGGGGTGAAAAACTGTTTTTT	CASSFLRDRGEKLFF
TRBD2	.	TRBV29-1	TRBJ2-3	TGCAGCGTTTGTGGACTAGCGAGAGTAAGCACAGATACGCAGTATTTT	CSVCGLARVSTDTQYF
TRBD2	.	TRBV15	TRBJ2-7	TGTGCCACCAGCGGAAGGCGGGAGTCTGGCAACGAGCAGTACTTC	CATSGRRESGNEQYF
.	.	TRBV2	TRBJ1-1	TGTGCCAGCAGGGATCGGGACACTGAAGCTTTCTTT	CASRDRDTEAFF
.	.	TRBV19	TRBJ1-6	TGTGCCAGTAGTACGCCGGAGTATAATTCACCCCTCCACTTT	CASSTPEYNSPLHF
.	.	TRBV5-8	TRBJ1-4	TGTGCCAGCAGCTTGGTAGGGGGAGCGGCTAATGAAAAACTGTTTTTT	CASSLVGGAANEKLFF
.	.	TRBV9	TRBJ1-1	TGTGCCAGCAGCGTAGGAGGAAGTACTGAAGCTTTCTTT	CASSVGGSTEAFF
.	.	TRBV4-3	TRBJ2-7	TGCGCCAGCAGCCAAGGAGGACCAGGGGCCTACGAGCAGTACTTC	CASSQGGPGAYEQYF
TRBD2	.	TRBV27	TRBJ2-3	TGTGCCAGCAGTCCCCATCCCTTCCTAGCGGGAGGGCCGGGGTACACAGATACGCAGTATTTT	CASSPHPFLAGGPGYTDTQYF
.	.	TRBV5-1	TRBJ2-7	TGCGCCAGCAGCTTCGGACAGACCTACGAGCAGTACTTC	CASSFGQTYEQYF
.	.	TRBV11-3	TRBJ1-3	TGTGCCAGCAGCTCTCCTGTTGGAAACACCATATATTTT	CASSSPVGNTIYF
.	.	TRBV6-5	TRBJ1-2	TGTGCCAGCAGTTACGCCCTCGGACAGACTAATGGCTACACCTTC	CASSYALGQTNGYTF
.	.	TRBV27	TRBJ1-5	TGTGCCAGCGCGCAAGGAACGCTTTATAGCAATCAGCCCCAGCATTTT	CASAQGTLYSNQPQHF
TRBD1	.	TRBV4-3	TRBJ1-3	TGCGCCAGCAGCCAAGGGACAGGCGTCTCTGGAAACACCATATATTTT	CASSQGTGVSGNTIYF
.	.	TRBV27	TRBJ2-3	TGTGCCTCGGGGAGGACAGATACGCAGTATTTT	CASGRTDTQYF
.	once	TRBV7-6	TRBJ1-5	TGTGCCAGCAGCCTGACCCCGGGCGGCAATCAGCCCCAGCATTTT	CASSLTPGGNQPQHF
.	.	TRBV27	TRBJ1-5	TGTGCCAGCAGTCCAGCCAGAAGCCAGCCCCAGCATTTT	CASSPARSQPQHF
TRBD1	.	TRBV27	TRBJ2-7	TGTGCCAGCAGTTCACTCGACAGGGGCTACGAGCAGTACTTC	CASSSLDRGYEQYF
.	.	TRBV7-2	TRBJ2-7	TGTGCCAGCAGCTTAGGGGTCTACGAGCAGTACTTC	CASSLGVYEQYF
.	.	TRBV19	TRBJ2-7	TGTGCCAGTAGTTTAACTAGGGTGCCGAGCGTCGAGCAGTACTTC	CASSLTRVPSVEQYF
.	.	TRBV19	TRBJ2-2	TGTGCCAGTAGTATAGTCGAGTCAGGGGCGGGGGAGCTGTTTTTT	CASSIVESGAGELFF
TRBD2	.	TRBV29-1	TRBJ2-1	TGCAGCGTCATGGGACTAGCGGGTAATGAGCAGTTCTTC	CSVMGLAGNEQFF
.	.	TRBV28	TRBJ1-5	TGTGCCAGCAGTAGCAGGTATAGCAATCAGCCCCAGCATTTT	CASSSRYSNQPQHF
.	.	TRBV9	TRBJ1-1	TGTGCCAGCAGCGTAGGGGCGGGGAACACTGAAGCTTTCTTT	CASSVGAGNTEAFF
.	.	TRBV5-5	TRBJ2-7	TGTGCCAGCAGCCCAGGGGTCCCCTTAAGCTCCTACGAGCAGTACTTC	CASSPGVPLSSYEQYF
TRBD2	.	TRBV5-4	TRBJ2-5	TGTGCCAGCAGCTTGGTGGGTAGCGGGAGACAAGAGACCCAGTACTTC	CASSLVGSGRQETQYF
.	.	TRBV5-8	TRBJ2-3	TGTGCCAGCAGTGAATCTTCATTACCCTCGGACACCCCCACAGATACGCAGTATTTT	CASSESSLPSDTPTDTQYF
TRBD1	.	TRBV27	TRBJ2-7	TGTGCCAGCAGTCCGGGACAGCCAAGCTCCTACGAGCAGTACTTC	CASSPGQPSSYEQYF
.	.	TRBV5-1	TRBJ2-3	TGCGCCAGCAGCTTGGTCGACCCAGGGTGGGAGACAGATACGCAGTATTTT	CASSLVDPGWETDTQYF
.	.	TRBV2	TRBJ1-2	TGTGCCAGCAGGGGGAAGGGCTACACCTTC	CASRGKGYTF
.	once	TRBV7-9	TRBJ1-2	TGTGCCAGCAGCTTAGTAGTACGTCGTGGCTACACCTTC	CASSLVVRRGYTF
TRBD1	.	TRBV5-1	TRBJ2-7	TGCGCCAGCAGTTCTGCCTGGGGACAGGGGTCCTACGAGCAGTACTTC	CASSSAWGQGSYEQYF
.	.	TRBV28	TRBJ2-7	TGTGCCAGCAGTTTTGGGTTCGAGCAGTACTTC	CASSFGFEQYF
.	.	TRBV28	TRBJ2-7	TGTGCCAGCAGTTTCGGTCACACCTACGAGCAGTACTTC	CASSFGHTYEQYF
.	.	TRBV27	TRBJ1-1	TGTGCCAGCAGTTTATCGAGAGGGAAGTGGGTGAACACTGAAGCTTTCTTT	CASSLSRGKWVNTEAFF
.	.	TRBV28	TRBJ1-2	TGTGCCAGCAGTAGCTCCCCCCGGGACACTAACTATGGCTACACCTTC	CASSSSPRDTNYGYTF